Listed here are 27 T cell receptor beta chains from one sample, sequenced in a study of patients and donors after allogeneic stem cell transplantation. TCRdb re-called the RT-PCR reads with MiXCR, one entry per CDR3 protein. The repertoire holds about 230,000 distinct CDR3 sequences, with roughly 14% as singletons. Sequenced: blood, either unsorted or a sorted T cell fraction (not recorded which). The source of these receptors is a human donor who was either an allogeneic HSCT recipient or a stem cell or donor lymphocyte infusion donor (not recorded which). It is not recorded whose cells these are; they may come from a transplant donor.

There are a few counts of this clonotype. The chain carries TRBV11-1 and TRBJ2-3; D not resolved. This CDR3 is 13 amino acids long. Trimming stripped 5 bases from V and 2 bases from J, with 8 bases between. Germline CDR1 reads SGHAT; CDR2 reads FQDESV (reference sequence). The DNA for the CDR3 is TGTGCCAGCAGCCAGAGGCTCACAGATACGCAGTATTTT. This gives the protein CASSQRLTDTQYF.

V and J are TRBV5-4 and TRBJ2-3; D is perhaps TRBD1 or TRBD2 (5 bases each). Trimming removed 5 bases from V and 7 bases from J, with 20 bases in between. Germline CDR1 and CDR2: SGHNT and YYREEE (reference sequence). The CDR3 sequence is 15 residues long. The CDR3 region has the DNA TGTGCCAGCAGGCCGGTGGGGGTGATGGTACATACGCAGTATTTT. Amino acids: CASRPVGVMVHTQYF.

CDR3 in amino acids: CASSFLDSGANVLTF. The CDR3 DNA reads as TGTGCCAGCAGTTTTTTGGACTCTGGGGCCAACGTCCTGACTTTC. The J gene is TRBJ2-6, the V gene TRBV27; D not resolved. The length of the CDR3 is 15 residues. Germline V lookup: CDR1 MNHEY, CDR2 SMNVEV (reference sequence). Trimming stripped 3 bases from V and 0 bases from J, with 6 bases between. The variable domain in full, with the rest retrieved from reference TRBV27 and TRBJ2-6, is EAQVTQNPRYLITVTGKKLTVTCSQNMNHEYMSWYRQDPGLGLRQIYYSMNVEVTDKGDVPEGYKVSRKEKRNFPLILESPSPNQTSLYFCASSFLDSGANVLTFGAGSRLTVL.

This clonotype was detected only a few times. Relative to the germline gene, one junction end is altered; a read error may explain this. The J gene is TRBJ1-5, the V gene TRBV5-8; D may be TRBD1 (5 bases). The CDR3 sequence is 15 residues long. Per germline, CDR1 SGHTS and CDR2 YDEGEE. In DNA form, the CDR3 reads TGTGCCAGCAGTTTGGCAGGCAGGGTCAATCAGCCCCAGCATTTT. This gives the protein CASSLAGRVNQPQHF.

This clonotype was observed many times. The rearrangement links TRBV5-1 to TRBJ1-2; D not certain. Trimming pared 1 base from V and 6 bases from J, leaving 13 bases between. In germline, CDR1 is SGHRS, CDR2 YFSETQ. This CDR3 has 14 amino acids. The CDR3 nucleotides are TGCGCCAGCAGCTTGTGGACGGCCCCTGATGGCTACACCTTC. Translated, it gives CASSLWTAPDGYTF.

This chain connects TRBV5-5 to TRBJ2-7; D ambiguous. The V gene's germline CDR1 is SGHKS and CDR2 YYEKEE (reference sequence). This CDR3 has 15 amino acids. Trimming removed 0 bases at V and 0 bases at J, with 10 bases between. For the CDR3, the DNA is TGTGCCAGCAGCTTGGATTGGCAGGCCTCCTACGAGCAGTACTTC. This sequence encodes CASSLDWQASYEQYF.

This clonotype was seen repeatedly, ten times or more. The chain recombines TRBV7-7 with TRBJ2-2, with D possibly TRBD2 on 5 matching bases. The CDR3 spans 14 residues. V lost 5 bases and J 6 bases, leaving 13 bases between the germline ends. CDR1 and CDR2 (germline): SSHAT, FNYEAQ (reference sequence). As DNA, the CDR3 is TGTGCCAGCAGCCCTACTCGGGGTCCCGGGGAGCTGTTTTTT. Its protein product is CASSPTRGPGELFF.

This clonotype appeared a few times. The rearrangement links TRBV5-1 to TRBJ2-7, with D perhaps matching TRBD2 (5 bases). The CDR3 consists of 13 residues. V was shortened by 2 bases and J by 5 bases, with 11 bases between the two germline ends. The germline gives CDR1 SGHRS, CDR2 YFSETQ. The CDR3 sequence is CASSFRPGNEQYF. The CDR3 coding sequence is TGCGCCAGCAGCTTCCGGCCGGGGAACGAGCAGTACTTC.

This clonotype was observed at least ten times. J is TRBJ2-7 and V is TRBV19; tentatively, D is TRBD1 (5 bases). Trimming cost V 7 bases and J 0 bases, with 10 bases left between them. Per the germline V gene, CDR1 is LNHDA and CDR2 is SQIVND (reference sequence). The CDR3 is 13 amino acids. The CDR3 nucleotides read TGTGCCAGTAAACAGCAGGGCTCCTACGAGCAGTACTTC. Translation: CASKQQGSYEQYF. Combining the CDR3 with reference TRBV19 and TRBJ2-7 gives the whole variable domain DGGITQSPKYLFRKEGQNVTLSCEQNLNHDAMYWYRQDPGQGLRLIYYSQIVNDFQKGDIAEGYSVSREKKESFPLTVTSAQKNPTAFYLCASKQQGSYEQYFGPGTRLTVT.

Remarks on this clonotype: A much larger clone lies one base from this, so it may be a read error. The rearrangement uses TRBV20-1 and TRBJ2-1; 11 bases are shared with TRBD2. The CDR3 is 18 residues long. The ends lost 0 bases at V and 0 bases at J; junction bases unmatched: 7. Looked up from germline, CDR1 is DFQATT and CDR2 is SNEGSKA (reference sequence). The CDR3 spells CSARDFTSGGSSYNEQFF. CDR3 sequence (DNA): TGCAGTGCTAGAGATTTTACTAGCGGGGGAAGCTCCTACAATGAGCAGTTCTTC.

V usage is TRBV6-2 or TRBV6-3 and J usage is TRBJ1-2; the D is unclear. V lost 5 bases, J lost 5 bases, and 12 bases lay in between. The CDR3 is 13 residues long. In germline, CDR1 is MNHEY, CDR2 SVGEGT. The CDR3 DNA is TGTGCCAGCAGTAAAACCCAGGAATATGGCTACACCTTC. Translation gives CASSKTQEYGYTF.

This clonotype was seen a handful of times. The J gene is TRBJ1-6, the V gene TRBV11-3, with 7 bases lining up with TRBD1. The CDR3 is 13 residues long. V lost 3 bases to trimming and J lost 10 bases; unmatched junction nucleotides: 3. CDR1 is SGHNT, CDR2 YENEEA, per germline. The CDR3 region is CASSLGQSSPLHF. The CDR3 region has the DNA TGTGCCAGCAGCTTGGGACAGTCCTCACCCCTCCACTTT.

This chain joins TRBV2 and TRBJ2-2; D uncertain. CDR1 is SNHLY and CDR2 is FYNNEI in the germline V gene. The CDR3 has 14 amino acids. The germline V and J ends were trimmed by 11 bases and 0 bases, with 13 bases remaining between them. This chain's CDR3 is CASWAKPNTGELFF. The CDR3 bases are TGTGCCTCTTGGGCTAAACCGAACACCGGGGAGCTGTTTTTT.

The gene calls are TRBV19 and TRBJ2-5, with D tentatively TRBD1 or TRBD2 (6 bases each). The CDR3 loop spans 16 amino acids. Trimming cost V 8 bases and J 0 bases, with 19 bases left between them. Looked up from germline, CDR1 is LNHDA and CDR2 is SQIVND (reference sequence). The CDR3 loop reads CASGGGGVGYQETQYF. The CDR3 coding sequence is TGTGCCAGTGGGGGCGGAGGGGTGGGGTACCAAGAGACCCAGTACTTC.

This clonotype occurred a few times. This chain connects TRBV9 to TRBJ2-2, with D possibly matching TRBD2 (6 bases). Germline CDR1 and CDR2: SGDLS and YYNGEE. V was shortened by 1 base and J by 5 bases, with 18 bases between the two germline ends. The CDR3 contains 17 residues. CDR3 sequence (DNA): TGTGCCAGCAGCGTACAGCCGATACATCGGGGGACCGGGGAGCTGTTTTTT. Protein product: CASSVQPIHRGTGELFF.

The table lists this clonotype with a few counts. V is TRBV6-5 and J is TRBJ1-5; 9 nucleotides agree with TRBD1. V was clipped by 0 bases and J by 7 bases; unmatched bases: 4. Germline V gene sequence: CDR1 MNHEY, CDR2 SVGAGI. This CDR3 has 15 residues. The CDR3 loop reads CASSYSGTGGQPQHF. The DNA for the CDR3 is TGTGCCAGCAGTTACTCGGGCACAGGGGGCCAGCCCCAGCATTTT.

This clonotype was recorded a few times. This rearrangement joins TRBV6-1 to TRBJ2-2, with 8 nucleotides matching TRBD2. The ends lost 6 bases at V and 6 bases at J; junction bases unmatched: 6. The germline V gene encodes CDR1 MNHNS and CDR2 SASEGT. The length of the CDR3 is 14 residues. CDR3 sequence reads: CASSLGLGAGELFF. As DNA, the CDR3 is TGTGCCAGCAGCCTGGGACTAGGGGCCGGGGAGCTGTTTTTT.

The CDR3 bases are TGTGCCACCAGCAGGACTAGCGGGAGAGGCTACGAGCAGTACTTC. Translation gives CATSRTSGRGYEQYF. The rearrangement uses TRBV15 and TRBJ2-7, with TRBD2 matching over 12 bases. Germline CDR1 and CDR2: LNHNV and YYDKDF (reference sequence). The V and J ends lost 3 bases and 3 bases, in that order; junction bases with no gene match: 3. CDR3 length equals 15 residues.

The rearrangement uses TRBV7-8 and TRBJ2-3; 7 bases match TRBD1. With V trimmed by 5 bases and J by 2 bases, 7 bases remained unmatched. Germline CDR1 and CDR2: SGHVS and FQNEAQ. This CDR3 comprises 15 residues. The CDR3 sequence: CASSPRDSLTDTQYF. The DNA of the CDR3 is TGTGCCAGCAGCCCCCGGGACAGCCTCACAGATACGCAGTATTTT. Full variable domain (remainder filled in from reference TRBV7-8 and TRBJ2-3): GAGVSQSPRYKVAKRGQDVALRCDPISGHVSLFWYQQALGQGPEFLTYFQNEAQLDKSGLPSDRFFAERPEGSVSTLKIQRTQQEDSAVYLCASSPRDSLTDTQYFGPGTRLTVL.

This clonotype was detected many times. The J gene is TRBJ2-3, the V gene TRBV7-9; D not certain. Trimming shortened V by 5 bases and J by 4 bases, and 7 bases separated the two germline ends. Germline values: CDR1 SEHNR, CDR2 FQNEAQ (reference sequence). CDR3 size: 12 residues. The CDR3 region is CASSVVPDTQYF. The CDR3 bases are TGTGCCAGCAGCGTTGTTCCAGATACGCAGTATTTT.

This clonotype has at least ten counts. The rearrangement links TRBV6-2 or TRBV6-3 to TRBJ1-5, with D uncertain. The germline V and J ends were trimmed by 4 bases and 6 bases, with 10 bases remaining between them. Germline-derived CDR1 and CDR2 are MNHEY and SVGEGT. The CDR3 totals 13 residues. The CDR3 loop is CASSFGFIQPQHF. DNA of the CDR3: TGTGCCAGCAGTTTCGGGTTCATTCAGCCCCAGCATTTT.

The table lists this clonotype with a few counts. The chain has TRBV4-2 and TRBJ2-6; the D call may be TRBD1 or TRBD2 (5 bases each). This CDR3 comprises 17 residues. Germline CDR1 is LGHNA and CDR2 is YNFKEQ. Trimming cost V 1 base and J 0 bases, with 10 bases left between them. The CDR3 nucleotides read TGTGCCAGCAGCCAAGCGGGACGAAACTCTGGGGCCAACGTCCTGACTTTC. Encoded protein: CASSQAGRNSGANVLTF.

There are a few counts of this clonotype. This chain joins TRBV7-2 and TRBJ2-7, with D possibly being TRBD2 (5 bases). V dropped 4 bases and J dropped 0 bases, with 10 bases sitting between them. Germline CDR1 and CDR2: SGHTA and FQGNSA. This CDR3 has 14 residues. The CDR3 sequence: CASSSRRVSYEQYF. Here the CDR3 DNA reads TGTGCCAGCAGCTCCAGGCGGGTCTCCTACGAGCAGTACTTC.

V is TRBV28 and J is TRBJ1-4; possibly TRBD1 for D (5 bases). The CDR3 is 12 residues long. Germline V gene lookup returns CDR1 MDHEN and CDR2 SYDVKM. The V end was cut by 6 bases, the J end by 10 bases, with 12 bases between. The CDR3 sequence: CASSGSRGKLFF. CDR3 nucleotide sequence: TGTGCCAGCAGCGGAAGTAGGGGAAAACTGTTTTTT.

This clonotype was observed a few times. V is TRBV6-5 and J is TRBJ1-2; D is perhaps TRBD1 (5 bases). Trimming removed 4 bases at V and 2 bases at J, with 14 bases between. The CDR3 totals 15 residues. CDR1 and CDR2 (germline): MNHEY, SVGAGI. The CDR3 reads CASSLGEIANYGYTF. Here the CDR3 DNA reads TGTGCCAGCAGTTTGGGGGAGATAGCAAACTATGGCTACACCTTC.

The J gene is TRBJ2-5, the V gene TRBV2, with D maybe TRBD1 (7 bases). The CDR3 runs to 14 residues. Trimming stripped 6 bases from V and 2 bases from J, with 13 bases between. Looked up from germline, CDR1 is SNHLY and CDR2 is FYNNEI. The CDR3: CASSPGGQQETQYF. Written as DNA, the CDR3 is TGTGCCAGCAGCCCAGGGGGGCAACAAGAGACCCAGTACTTC.

This clonotype was found a few times. The rearrangement uses TRBV3-1 and TRBJ1-1, with no clear D. Per the germline V gene, CDR1 is LGHDT and CDR2 is YNNKEL (reference sequence). Trimming removed 2 bases at V and 1 base at J, with 11 bases between. CDR3 length: 15 residues. CDR3 DNA: TGTGCCAGCAGCCAATCCACTCCGGGGAACACTGAAGCTTTCTTT. Translation: CASSQSTPGNTEAFF.